This is a list of T cell receptor beta chains from one sample in a study of patients and donors after allogeneic stem cell transplantation. A single record per CDR3 protein comes from TCRdb applying MiXCR to the RT-PCR reads. The data show more than 9,000 distinct CDR3 sequences, approximately 22% seen once. What was sequenced was blood, either unsorted or a sorted T cell fraction (not recorded which). The receptor source for this set is a human donor who was either an allogeneic HSCT recipient or a stem cell or donor lymphocyte infusion donor (not recorded which). It is not recorded whose cells these are; they may come from a transplant donor. CDR3s include the opening cysteine and the closing phenylalanine or tryptophan. Fields, in order: D gene, V gene, clone size, J gene, CDR3 DNA, CDR3 protein. A D gene is named only where the DNA matches it firmly. Clone size is stated in some rows and not others, as once, few, many or a class when expanded.

TRBD2	TRBV20-1	few	TRBJ2-1	TGCAGTGCTCAAGGACTAGCGGGGGTTGTGCAGTTCTTC	CSAQGLAGVVQFF
.	TRBV29-1	.	TRBJ1-1	TGCAGCGTTGTCATGAACACTGAAGCTTTCTTT	CSVVMNTEAFF
.	TRBV5-1	many	TRBJ2-5	TGCGCCAGCAGCTTGTCGTCTACTCAAGAGACCCAGTACTTC	CASSLSSTQETQYF
.	TRBV7-2	.	TRBJ1-4	TGTGCCAGCAGCGCGCAGGCGCCAGCCACTAATGAAAAACTGTTTTTT	CASSAQAPATNEKLFF
.	TRBV11-3	.	TRBJ1-1	TGTGCCAGCAGCTTAATTCACACTGAAGCTTTCTTT	CASSLIHTEAFF
.	TRBV29-1	.	TRBJ1-1	TGCAGCGTTGCGTCGGATATGAACACTGAAGCTTTCTTT	CSVASDMNTEAFF